Shown below are 7 T cell receptor beta chains from a single sample sequenced in a study of T cell responses to AZD1222 COVID-19 vaccine (dated by TCRdb to the early 2020s). The meaning of the sample's time point label: about 28 days (+/-7) after the second vaccine dose. The library came from the immunoSEQ multiplex PCR assay. In TCRdb, the immuneACCESS table is reduced to in-frame sequences with V and J assigned. These tables do not hold every clone; where another copy was compared, an unresolved V gene accounts for under half, and the others remain unexplained. The sample data list some 180,000 clones, and about nine tenths of these were observed just once. The ten largest clones add up to approximately 1.8% of the sample. The input for sequencing was peripheral blood, taken 28 days after the second AZD1222 dose. The receptors stem from an adult who received the AZD1222 COVID-19 vaccine.

The chain couples TRBV7-2 to TRBJ2-1; D is unclear. This CDR3 has 12 residues. Looked up from germline, CDR1 is SGHTA and CDR2 is FQGNSA. The V and J ends lost 5 bases and 9 bases respectively, with 11 bases between them. The CDR3 bases are TGTGCCAGCAGCCGTCGTGTCGGTGAGCAGTTCTTC. Translated: CASSRRVGEQFF.

The chain links TRBV10-2 to TRBJ2-1; 14 positions match TRBD2. CDR1 and CDR2 (germline): WSHSY, SAAADI. With 5 bases clipped from V and 8 bases from J, the junction kept 5 bases outside the gene matches. This CDR3 has 15 residues. This CDR3 is CASSSTSGGAHEQFF. The DNA of the CDR3 is TGCGCCAGCAGTTCGACTAGCGGGGGGGCACATGAGCAGTTCTTC.

The chain couples TRBV5-1 to TRBJ2-5, with TRBD1 matching 7 bases. Germline V lookup: CDR1 SGHRS, CDR2 YFSETQ. V shed 0 bases, J shed 4 bases, and the junction held 6 bases outside the gene matches. The length of the CDR3 is 15 residues. The chain's CDR3 is CASSLVLDRAETQYF. The DNA for the CDR3 is TGCGCCAGCAGCTTGGTTTTAGACAGGGCAGAGACCCAGTACTTC.

This clone has just a few counts. This chain joins TRBV3-1 (or the pseudogene TRBV3-2) and TRBJ2-5; D may correspond to TRBD1 or TRBD2 (5 bases each). V was trimmed by 8 bases and J by 5 bases, leaving 18 bases between them. Germline V gene data show CDR1 as LGHDT and CDR2 as YNNKEL (reference sequence). This CDR3 is 14 amino acids long. The CDR3 DNA sequence: TGTGCCAGCCAGAGGGCAGGGAGCATTGAGACCCAGTACTTC. It encodes CASQRAGSIETQYF.

V is TRBV4-2 and J is TRBJ2-2; 7 nucleotides match TRBD2. The V gene end was trimmed by 5 bases and the J gene end by 4 bases; junction bases not matched to a gene: 7. CDR3 length equals 15 residues. Germline assignment: CDR1 LGHNA and CDR2 YNFKEQ. CDR3 sequence (DNA): TGTGCCAGCAGCTCCGGGACTACCTCCACCGGGGAGCTGTTTTTT. Amino acids: CASSSGTTSTGELFF.

This clone was counted a single time. J is TRBJ1-3 and V is TRBV6-5, with D possibly matching TRBD1 (6 bases). This CDR3 is built from 14 residues. Germline CDR1 is MNHEY and CDR2 is SVGAGI. Trimming stripped 6 bases from V and 2 bases from J, with 11 bases between. In DNA, the CDR3 is TGTGCCAGCAGATCTCAGGGGACTGGAAACACCATATATTTT. Residues: CASRSQGTGNTIYF.

J is TRBJ2-1 and V is TRBV7-3; possible D gene TRBD2, 6 bases. This CDR3 region has 13 residues. V was trimmed by 3 bases and J by 7 bases, leaving 10 bases between them. Germline V lookup: CDR1 SGHTA, CDR2 FQGTGA. The CDR3 sequence: CASSFMGGNEQFF. DNA of the CDR3: TGTGCCAGCAGCTTCATGGGGGGAAATGAGCAGTTCTTC.